A single sample gave rise to the 26 T cell receptor beta chains below, sequenced in a study of T cell responses to AZD1222 COVID-19 vaccine. Measured with immunoSEQ multiplex PCR; TCRdb has only the in-frame clones, and not every one. The table records some 150,000 clones, about 85% of them present only once. This specimen was peripheral blood, taken after recovery from COVID-19. These receptors came from an adult who had recovered from COVID-19.

The gene calls are TRBV10-3 and TRBJ2-3, with 8 bases lining up with TRBD2. After removal of 2 bases from V and 4 bases from J, the junction contained 2 bases not matched to a gene. There are 14 residues in the CDR3. Germline V gives CDR1 ENHRY, CDR2 SYGVKD. CDR3 residues: CAISEPGLADTQYF. The CDR3 DNA is TGTGCCATCAGTGAGCCGGGACTAGCAGATACGCAGTATTTT.

This sequence joins TRBV28 and TRBJ1-4; 8 bases map to TRBD1. Trimming took 3 bases from V and 4 from J; bases not matched to a gene: 4. CDR1 is MDHEN, CDR2 SYDVKM, per germline. This CDR3 comprises 15 residues. The CDR3 sequence is CASSFETGGNEKLFF. Here the CDR3 DNA reads TGTGCCAGCAGTTTCGAAACAGGGGGTAATGAAAAACTGTTTTTT.

The chain is built from TRBV7-9 and TRBJ2-3; 10 nucleotides line up with TRBD2. The CDR3 runs to 14 residues. The junction had 2 bases not matched to a gene; V was cut back by 2 bases and J by 6 bases. Per germline, CDR1 SEHNR and CDR2 FQNEAQ (reference sequence). CDR3 sequence: CASSLQREGDTQYF. As DNA, the CDR3 is TGTGCCAGCAGCTTACAGCGGGAGGGGGATACGCAGTATTTT.

The V gene is TRBV18, the J gene TRBJ1-1; D call uncertain. Between the trimmed V and J ends, which lost 3 bases and 1 base, there was a span of 12 bases. Germline CDR1 reads KGHSH; CDR2 reads LQKENI. The CDR3 totals 15 residues. The CDR3 sequence: CASSPRMEENTEAFF. For the CDR3, the DNA is TGTGCCAGCTCACCGAGAATGGAAGAGAACACTGAAGCTTTCTTT. Combining the CDR3 with reference TRBV18 and TRBJ1-1 gives the whole variable domain NAGVMQNPRHLVRRRGQEARLRCSPMKGHSHVYWYRQLPEEGLKFMVYLQKENIIDESGMPKERFSAEFPKEGPSILRIQQVVRGDSAAYFCASSPRMEENTEAFFGQGTRLTVV.

This chain's CDR3 is CASSWDRANTEAFF. Here the CDR3 DNA reads TGCGCCAGCAGCTGGGACAGGGCTAACACTGAAGCTTTCTTT. The chain combines TRBV5-1 with TRBJ1-1, with 9 bases matching TRBD1. The V gene's germline CDR1 is SGHRS and CDR2 YFSETQ. The CDR3 is made up of 14 amino acids. Trimming at V came to 3 bases and at J to 2 bases, leaving 2 bases not matched to a gene.

The chain carries TRBV19 and TRBJ1-1; D remains ambiguous. The CDR3 extends over 13 amino acids. Germline V gene sequence: CDR1 LNHDA, CDR2 SQIVND (reference sequence). The ends were cut back, 4 bases at V and 1 base at J, with 7 bases in the middle. The CDR3 bases are TGTGCCAGTAGTACTACACGGAACACTGAAGCTTTCTTT. This gives the protein CASSTTRNTEAFF.

The rearrangement joins TRBV7-3 to TRBJ2-1; no definite D call. Germline CDR1 reads SGHTA; CDR2 reads FQGTGA. Trimming cost V 4 bases and J 2 bases, with 6 bases left between them. The CDR3 runs to 13 residues. The CDR3 protein is CASSSWPYNEQFF. The CDR3 DNA follows: TGTGCCAGCAGCTCCTGGCCCTACAATGAGCAGTTCTTC.

Here the CDR3 DNA reads TGTGCCAGCAGCTTAGCGGGTGGGACCAATCAGCCCCAGCATTTT. Its translation: CASSLAGGTNQPQHF. The chain combines TRBV7-2 with TRBJ1-5, with a weak D call TRBD1 (5 bases). Germline CDR1 reads SGHTA; CDR2 reads FQGNSA. The CDR3 has 15 residues. Between the trimmed V and J ends, which lost 0 bases and 3 bases, there was a span of 9 bases.

The CDR3 protein is CASSLGLPSQETQYF. For the CDR3, the DNA is TGTGCCAGCAGCTTAGGGCTCCCTAGCCAAGAGACCCAGTACTTC. This chain uses TRBV7-2 with TRBJ2-5, with D hard to call. The germline CDR1 and CDR2 sequences are SGHTA and FQGNSA. Trimming shortened V by 1 base and J by 1 base, and 10 bases separated the two germline ends. CDR3 size: 15 residues.

V gene TRBV15 combines with J gene TRBJ2-1; perhaps TRBD2 as D (5 bases). This CDR3 has 16 residues. V was clipped by 0 bases and J by 0 bases, with 9 bases between them. CDR1 and CDR2 from the germline V gene are LNHNV and YYDKDF (reference sequence). For the CDR3, the DNA is TGTGCCACCAGCAGAGATTTGACTACCTCCTACAATGAGCAGTTCTTC. This gives the protein CATSRDLTTSYNEQFF.

The count of this clone is one. The chain joins TRBV5-8 to TRBJ2-5; a possible D gene is TRBD1 (6 bases). The CDR3 has 14 residues. The V gene lost 2 bases and the J gene lost 5 bases, with 13 bases spanning the gap. From germline, CDR1 is SGHTS and CDR2 YDEGEE. CDR3 region: CASSLWTVAETQYF. The CDR3 DNA follows: TGTGCCAGCAGCTTATGGACAGTCGCCGAGACCCAGTACTTC.

V gene TRBV6-4 combines with J gene TRBJ2-6, with 8 positions matching TRBD1. V lost 5 bases and J lost 3; bases outside the gene matches: 3. The germline gives CDR1 MRHNA, CDR2 SNTAGT. There are 15 residues in the CDR3. The CDR3 DNA follows: TGTGCCAGCAGTTCGACAGGGGTTGGGGCCAACGTCCTGACTTTC. Its translation: CASSSTGVGANVLTF.

In this sample, this clone turned up once. The gene calls are TRBV28 and TRBJ2-1; possible D gene TRBD2, 6 bases. The CDR3 has 16 residues. Germline CDR1 is MDHEN and CDR2 is SYDVKM. The V end was cut by 3 bases, the J end by 9 bases, with 21 bases between. The CDR3 bases are TGTGCCAGCAGTTTCCCGGGGCTAGGGAAGGGAGGTGAGCAGTTCTTC. Translated: CASSFPGLGKGGEQFF.

This chain links TRBV7-8 with TRBJ2-1; TRBD1 matches at 10 bases. CDR1 and CDR2 from the germline V gene are SGHVS and FQNEAQ. CDR3 length equals 14 residues. V shed 5 bases and J 9 bases; nucleotides not matched to a gene: 7. The CDR3 region has the DNA TGTGCCAGCAGCGACCCGACAGGGGGCAGTGAGCAGTTCTTC. Translating it yields CASSDPTGGSEQFF.

The chain employs TRBV5-1 and TRBJ2-7; D uncertain. Per the germline V gene, CDR1 is SGHRS and CDR2 is YFSETQ. CDR3 length equals 14 residues. Trimming removed 0 bases at V and 0 bases at J, with 7 bases between. CDR3 DNA sequence: TGCGCCAGCAGCTTGGCCTCAAACTCCTACGAGCAGTACTTC. Translated: CASSLASNSYEQYF.

The chain links TRBV7-9 to TRBJ2-7; D gene unclear. The CDR3 spans 13 residues. CDR1 is SEHNR, CDR2 FQNEAQ, per germline (reference sequence). The V end lost 4 bases, the J end lost 0 bases, and 7 bases lay between the germline ends. CDR3 in DNA: TGTGCCAGCAGCTCGGCGGTCTCCTACGAGCAGTACTTC. It codes for CASSSAVSYEQYF. The entire variable domain, with the rest obtained from reference TRBV7-9 and TRBJ2-7, is as follows: DTGVSQNPRHKITKRGQNVTFRCDPISEHNRLYWYRQTLGQGPEFLTYFQNEAQLEKSRLLSDRFSAERPKGSFSTLEIQRTEQGDSAMYLCASSSAVSYEQYFGPGTRLTVT.

The chain uses TRBV27 and TRBJ1-1; D perhaps matches TRBD1 (6 bases). The CDR3 is 14 amino acids. V lost 4 bases and J lost 3, with 12 bases in between. Germline loops: CDR1 MNHEY, CDR2 SMNVEV (reference sequence). The CDR3 sequence: CASSSHGQHTEAFF. The CDR3 nucleotides are TGTGCCAGCAGTTCCCATGGACAGCACACTGAAGCTTTCTTT.

The rearrangement uses TRBV11-1 and TRBJ1-3; 7 positions agree with TRBD1. Unmatched junction bases numbered 5, after V lost 4 bases and J lost 5 bases. The germline V gene has CDR1 SGHAT and CDR2 FQDESV (reference sequence). This CDR3 has 14 amino acids. The CDR3: CASSSGTARNTIYF. The CDR3 nucleotides are TGTGCCAGCAGCTCCGGGACAGCCAGAAACACCATATATTTT. Together with reference TRBV11-1 and TRBJ1-3, the CDR3 gives the full variable domain: EAEVAQSPRYKITEKSQAVAFWCDPISGHATLYWYRQILGQGPELLVQFQDESVVDDSQLPKDRFSAERLKGVDSTLKIQPAELGDSAMYLCASSSGTARNTIYFGEGSWLTVV.

The chain is built from TRBV6-1 and TRBJ1-5; no firm D call. With 0 bases removed from V and 1 base from J, the gap between germline ends came to 16 bases. The CDR3 is made up of 18 amino acids. Germline CDR1 is MNHNS and CDR2 is SASEGT. The CDR3 coding sequence is TGTGCCAGCAGTGAAGCCCTGAGGGAGGCAGTGAGCAATCAGCCCCAGCATTTT. As protein: CASSEALREAVSNQPQHF.

The genes are TRBV29-1 and TRBJ1-2; no clear D. The CDR3 length is 16 residues. Germline V gives CDR1 SQVTM, CDR2 ANQGSEA. Deletions cut 0 bases from V and 5 bases from J, with 19 bases between. The CDR3 loop reads CSVEDLTPESLYGYTF. Here the CDR3 DNA reads TGCAGCGTTGAAGATCTTACACCCGAAAGTTTATATGGCTACACCTTC. Filled out from reference TRBV29-1 and TRBJ1-2, the complete variable domain reads SAVISQKPSRDICQRGTSLTIQCQVDSQVTMMFWYRQQPGQSLTLIATANQGSEATYESGFVIDKFPISRPNLTFSTLTVSNMSPEDSSIYLCSVEDLTPESLYGYTFGSGTRLTVV.

This clone has a handful of counts. This rearrangement joins TRBV7-2 to TRBJ1-2; D is perhaps TRBD1 (5 bases). Deletions cut 3 bases from V and 7 bases from J, with 15 bases between. The germline gives CDR1 SGHTA, CDR2 FQGNSA. The CDR3 has 14 residues. The CDR3 spells CASSFFEGVGGYTF. Here the CDR3 DNA reads TGTGCCAGCAGCTTCTTTGAAGGGGTCGGTGGCTACACCTTC.

V gene TRBV4-3 combines with J gene TRBJ1-1; the match to TRBD1 covers 7 bases. Germline CDR1 LGHNA, CDR2 YSLEER. With 1 base clipped from V and 3 bases from J, the junction kept 5 bases outside the gene matches. This CDR3 comprises 15 residues. The CDR3 loop is CASSQAGTADTEAFF. CDR3 nucleotide sequence: TGCGCCAGCAGCCAAGCCGGGACAGCGGACACTGAAGCTTTCTTT.

CDR3 region: CASILGGTTNTGELFF. CDR3 nucleotides: TGTGCCAGCATCCTTGGAGGGACTACGAACACCGGGGAGCTGTTTTTT. The chain employs TRBV28 and TRBJ2-2; 7 bases are shared with TRBD2. With V trimmed by 7 bases and J by 0 bases, 8 bases remained unmatched. The V gene's germline CDR1 is MDHEN and CDR2 SYDVKM. The CDR3 is made up of 16 amino acids.

This chain connects TRBV27 to TRBJ1-1; no clear D. The CDR3 is made up of 16 amino acids. V was shortened by 2 bases and J by 2 bases, with 15 bases between the two germline ends. The germline V gene encodes CDR1 MNHEY and CDR2 SMNVEV (reference sequence). CDR3 sequence reads: CASSLRADLTNTEAFF. The CDR3 DNA sequence: TGTGCCAGCAGTTTACGGGCAGACTTAACAAACACTGAAGCTTTCTTT.

This clone was seen just once. This chain links TRBV9 with TRBJ2-7; 9 nucleotides align to TRBD2. The CDR3 has 14 amino acids. With 2 bases clipped from V and 6 bases from J, the junction kept 6 bases outside the gene matches. The germline V gene encodes CDR1 SGDLS and CDR2 YYNGEE. The CDR3 DNA reads TGTGCCAGCAGCGTTTATAGCGGGAGCGGCGAGCAGTACTTC. Translated: CASSVYSGSGEQYF.

V gene TRBV7-3 combines with J gene TRBJ2-4; D may be TRBD2 (5 bases). V shed 2 bases and J shed 8 bases, with 13 bases lying between them. CDR1 SGHTA and CDR2 FQGTGA come from the germline V gene. The CDR3 consists of 14 residues. The CDR3 DNA is TGTGCCAGCAGCTTAGGCGGCCTGCGGGACATTCAGTACTTC. Its translation: CASSLGGLRDIQYF.